This entry describes one T cell receptor beta chain. The germline CDR1 and CDR2 sequences are SGHTA and FQGNSA. The ends were cut back, 5 bases at V and 1 base at J, with 11 bases in the middle. The CDR3 runs 14 residues. The data belong to a study of cytomegalovirus exposure and HLA in healthy donors. About the study: Early released data had about 85 million unique TCRs, all coming from HLA-typed donors. Genotyping of roughly 400 donors showed that over 65% belonged to the Caucasian-associated ancestry cluster.

The PCR ran on 60 Vbeta and 13 Jbeta primers. Clones were read by immunoSEQ multiplex PCR, and TCRdb kept only the in-frame ones, dropping some. Of some 120,000 clones in the sample, around 70% were seen once. This clonotype was sampled from a man aged 30-40 years in good health and CMV-seropositive. Sequenced: PBMCs. The chain combines TRBV7-2 with TRBJ2-5; D might be TRBD1 (6 bases). The CDR3 loop reads CASSNRGTQETQYF. In nucleotides, the CDR3 is TGTGCCAGCAGCAATAGGGGGACCCAAGAGACCCAGTACTTC.